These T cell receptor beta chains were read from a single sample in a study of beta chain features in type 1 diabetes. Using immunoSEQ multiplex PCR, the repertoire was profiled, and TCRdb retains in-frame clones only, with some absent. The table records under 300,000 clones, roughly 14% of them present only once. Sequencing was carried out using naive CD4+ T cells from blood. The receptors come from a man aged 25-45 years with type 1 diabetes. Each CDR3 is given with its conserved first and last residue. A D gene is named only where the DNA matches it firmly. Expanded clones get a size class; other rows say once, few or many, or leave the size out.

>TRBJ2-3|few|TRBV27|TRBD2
CASKPAGGPLDTQYF
TGTGCCAGTAAACCAGCGGGAGGGCCACTGGATACGCAGTATTTT
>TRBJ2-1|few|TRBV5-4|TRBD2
CASSLDGAGGDEQFF
TGTGCCAGCAGCTTGGACGGGGCGGGAGGAGATGAGCAGTTCTTC
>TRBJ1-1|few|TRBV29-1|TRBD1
CSVERDRVRVRYTEAFF
TGCAGCGTTGAAAGGGACAGGGTCCGAGTTCGTTACACTGAAGCTTTCTTT
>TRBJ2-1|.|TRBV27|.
CAGRGRVDNEQFF
TGTGCCGGTAGGGGGAGAGTCGACAATGAGCAGTTCTTC
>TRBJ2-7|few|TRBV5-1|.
CASSLAGIPYEQYF
TGCGCCAGCAGCTTGGCGGGAATCCCCTACGAGCAGTACTTC
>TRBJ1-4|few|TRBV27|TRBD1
CASSSLGQGDEKLFF
TGTGCCAGCAGTTCCCTAGGGCAGGGGGATGAAAAACTGTTTTTT
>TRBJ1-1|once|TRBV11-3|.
CASSLDIGGGTEAFF
TGTGCCAGCAGCTTAGATATAGGGGGTGGCACTGAAGCTTTCTTT
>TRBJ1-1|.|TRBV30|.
CAWSNRATAEAFF
TGTGCCTGGAGTAACAGGGCGACGGCTGAAGCTTTCTTT
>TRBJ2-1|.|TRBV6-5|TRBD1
CASSYSGGQGANEQFF
TGTGCCAGCAGTTACTCAGGTGGGCAGGGGGCCAATGAGCAGTTCTTC
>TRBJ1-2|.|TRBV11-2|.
CASSLTQGKGYTF
TGTGCCAGCAGCTTAACACAGGGCAAAGGCTACACCTTC
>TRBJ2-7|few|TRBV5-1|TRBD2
CASSTGLAGEQYF
TGCGCCAGCAGCACTGGACTAGCAGGCGAGCAGTACTTC
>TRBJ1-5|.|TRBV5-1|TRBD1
CASSLGTGDSNQPQHF
TGCGCCAGCAGCTTGGGGACAGGGGATAGCAATCAGCCCCAGCATTTT
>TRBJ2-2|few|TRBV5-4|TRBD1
CASSRGQRMNTGELFF
TGTGCCAGCAGCAGGGGACAGAGGATGAACACCGGGGAGCTGTTTTTT
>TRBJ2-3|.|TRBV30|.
CAWISSPGEVGTQYF
TGTGCCTGGATCTCCTCCCCTGGGGAGGTAGGGACGCAGTATTTT
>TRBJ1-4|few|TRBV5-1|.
CASSLGGEKLFF
TGCGCCAGCAGCTTGGGCGGTGAAAAACTGTTTTTT
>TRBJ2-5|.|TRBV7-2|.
CASSLRGPEETQYF
TGTGCCAGCAGCCTACGAGGCCCCGAAGAGACCCAGTACTTC
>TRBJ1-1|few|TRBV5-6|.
CASSLTDDTEAFF
TGTGCCAGCAGCCTGACAGACGACACTGAAGCTTTCTTT
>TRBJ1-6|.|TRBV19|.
CASSNQGGPGSSYNSPLHF
TGTGCCAGTAGTAATCAAGGGGGTCCAGGAAGCTCCTATAATTCACCCCTCCACTTT
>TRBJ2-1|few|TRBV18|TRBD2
CASSPRKREGHNEQFF
TGTGCCAGCTCACCAAGGAAGCGGGAGGGGCACAATGAGCAGTTCTTC
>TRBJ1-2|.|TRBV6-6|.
CASSPDSYGYTF
TGTGCCAGCAGTCCGGACAGCTATGGCTACACCTTC
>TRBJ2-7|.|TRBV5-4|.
CASSLGRTEDEQYF
TGTGCCAGCAGCCTAGGGCGGACAGAAGACGAGCAGTACTTC
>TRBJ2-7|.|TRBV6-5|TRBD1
CASRESGTGEREQYF
TGTGCCAGCAGAGAGTCCGGGACAGGGGAACGAGAGCAGTACTTC
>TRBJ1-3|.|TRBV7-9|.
CASIPDTSSGNTIYF
TGTGCCAGCATCCCGGACACCTCCTCTGGAAACACCATATATTTT
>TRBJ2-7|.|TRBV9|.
CASSAQTGGPGEQYF
TGTGCCAGCAGCGCACAGACAGGCGGGCCCGGCGAGCAGTACTTC